Listed below are T cell receptor beta chains from one sample, sequenced in a study of vaccination and CD4 T cells after COVID-19. Each CDR3 protein is one row after TCRdb ran MiXCR on the PCR reads. The sample lists approximately 13,000 distinct CDR3 sequences, roughly 40% occurring once. These receptors' targets are unknown. This specimen consisted of CD4+ T cells from blood, cultured in vitro, obtained before SARS-CoV-2 vaccination. The origin of the receptors is a human donor who had recovered from COVID-19. The CDR3 runs from the conserved cysteine through the conserved F or W. A D gene is named only where the DNA matches it firmly.

.	12	TRBV19	TRBJ1-1	CASSSRTPEAFF
.	14	TRBV29-1	TRBJ1-5	CSAGHGGVAQPQHF
TRBD1	15	TRBV11-3	TRBJ1-2	CASSPWGQGNYGYTF
.	11	TRBV20-1	TRBJ2-7	CSARSDYEQYF
TRBD2	14	TRBV10-3	TRBJ2-1	CAISEGGRADEQFF
.	16	TRBV27	TRBJ2-1	CASSSTGRRGWNEQFF
.	14	TRBV12-3/TRBV12-4	TRBJ2-7	CASSLRQIRYEQYF
TRBD2	15	TRBV27	TRBJ2-3	CASSLTSGSTDTQYF
.	14	TRBV7-6	TRBJ2-5	CASSLGPTGGTQYF
.	15	TRBV24-1	TRBJ2-1	CATRADGGSYNEQFF
TRBD1	16	TRBV11-2	TRBJ1-5	CASSTGTASSNQPQHF
.	12	TRBV7-6	TRBJ1-1	CASSLSGSEAFF
TRBD1	14	TRBV20-1	TRBJ1-2	CSAQQGNTNYGYTF
.	14	TRBV11-3	TRBJ1-2	CASSSTYNAYGYTF
TRBD1	12	TRBV12-3/TRBV12-4	TRBJ1-1	CASRGQGREAFF
TRBD1	23	TRBV6-1	TRBJ1-1	CASRPRQGNVASHRRSWDTEAFF
TRBD2	14	TRBV20-1	TRBJ2-5	CSATAGDVVGTQYF
TRBD1	13	TRBV28	TRBJ1-2	CASKGQPNYGYTF
TRBD1	15	TRBV11-1	TRBJ1-5	CASSSRTGGDQPQHF
.	16	TRBV11-2	TRBJ2-6	CASSLDRVSGANVLTF
TRBD1	16	TRBV7-6	TRBJ1-3	CASSSGTALSGNTIYF
.	13	TRBV7-2	TRBJ1-3	CASTFYSGNTIYF
TRBD2	20	TRBV7-2	TRBJ2-7	CASSLRAGTSGSRSGRSLYF
TRBD1	15	TRBV5-4	TRBJ1-6	CASSLGQGVPSPLHF
.	11	TRBV2	TRBJ2-7	CASSLYYEQYF
TRBD2	16	TRBV19	TRBJ2-5	CASSSLTSGGFRTQYF
.	14	TRBV5-4	TRBJ1-2	CASGPGIANYGYTF
.	14	TRBV19	TRBJ1-2	CASSPQQTNYGYTF
.	17	TRBV6-2/TRBV6-3	TRBJ2-3	CASSYRLWGSGTDTQYF
TRBD1	17	TRBV7-8	TRBJ1-6	CASSSPLGTGYNSPLHF
.	13	TRBV6-1	TRBJ1-3	CASTGTQTGTIYF